What follows are 12 T cell receptor beta chains derived from one specimen sequenced in a study of T cell changes during pregnancy in multiple sclerosis. Sequenced by immunoSEQ multiplex PCR; TCRdb stores in-frame clones only, minus some. The table has 9,500 to 14,000 clones, roughly 82% seen once. This sample comprised CD8+ T cells from peripheral blood mononuclear cells, obtained after pregnancy. The receptors derive from a female donor in good health, enrolled as a control in a pregnancy study.

This clone was observed a handful of times. The J gene is TRBJ2-7, the V gene TRBV6-4; 13 positions match TRBD2. V dropped 2 bases and J dropped 2; count of bases not matched to a gene: 9. This CDR3 is 18 amino acids long. Germline V CDR1 and CDR2: MRHNA, SNTAGT. The CDR3 DNA sequence: TGTGCCAGCAGTGACGGGACTAGCGGGAATGTGGTCGCCTACGAGCAGTACTTC. Translation gives CASSDGTSGNVVAYEQYF.

V gene TRBV11-2 combines with J gene TRBJ2-5; no clear D. V gave up 5 bases and J gave up 4 bases, with 8 bases separating them. This CDR3 spans 12 amino acids. From germline, CDR1 is SGHAT and CDR2 FQNNGV. The CDR3 nucleotides read TGTGCCAGCAGCCGAGCGCGAGAGACCCAGTACTTC. Protein product: CASSRARETQYF.

The chain combines TRBV6-4 with TRBJ2-1; 13 nucleotides line up with TRBD2. The germline V gene has CDR1 MRHNA and CDR2 SNTAGT. The trim removed 4 bases at V and 5 bases at J, leaving 5 bases unmatched. This CDR3 region has 16 residues. CDR3 protein: CASSATGTSGNNEQFF. As DNA, the CDR3 is TGTGCCAGCAGTGCTACCGGGACTAGCGGGAACAATGAGCAGTTCTTC.

This clone was found a few times. The chain uses TRBV10-3 and TRBJ1-5, with D tentatively TRBD1 (5 bases). The CDR3 has 14 residues. Trimming took 2 bases from V and 5 from J, leaving 10 bases between them. Germline CDR1 reads ENHRY; CDR2 reads SYGVKD. The CDR3 loop is CAISEDQGYQPQHF. The CDR3, as DNA: TGTGCCATCAGTGAGGACCAGGGTTATCAGCCCCAGCATTTT.

The chain combines TRBV4-1 with TRBJ2-5; 7 bases are a match to TRBD2. Germline CDR1 reads MGHRA; CDR2 reads YSYEKL. The CDR3 has 15 residues. The junction had 8 bases not matched to a gene; V was cut back by 3 bases and J by 4 bases. CDR3 DNA sequence: TGCGCCAGCAGCCAGGGGAGGGGCCTAGGAGAGACCCAGTACTTC. It encodes CASSQGRGLGETQYF.

In this sample, this clone turned up a few times. CDR3: CASSFGDSTYEQYF. The CDR3 region has the DNA TGTGCCAGCAGCTTTGGGGACTCCACCTACGAGCAGTACTTC. J is TRBJ2-7 and V is TRBV7-6; weak D call: TRBD2 (6 bases). The germline V gene has CDR1 SGHVS and CDR2 FNYEAQ. The V gene lost 3 bases and the J gene lost 2 bases, with 11 bases spanning the gap. The CDR3 contains 14 residues.

CDR3 DNA: TGTGCCAGCAGTTTGAGGACAGGGCTCTCTGGGGCCAACGTCCTGACTTTC. Protein sequence: CASSLRTGLSGANVLTF. The chain recombines TRBV28 with TRBJ2-6, with 8 bases fitting TRBD1. The CDR3 sequence is 17 residues long. Germline V CDR1 and CDR2: MDHEN, SYDVKM. J gave up 0 bases and V 3 bases, and 4 bases lay outside the gene matches.

This sequence joins TRBV11-3 and TRBJ2-7; no definite D call. Trimming removed 1 base at V and 6 bases at J, with 4 bases between. This CDR3 has 11 residues. Germline values: CDR1 SGHNT, CDR2 YENEEA. The CDR3: CASSLAREQYF. The DNA of the CDR3 is TGTGCCAGCAGCTTAGCTCGCGAGCAGTACTTC.

The CDR3 coding sequence is TGTGCCATCCGACAGGGGAGAGAGCCCCAGCATTTT. Its protein is CAIRQGREPQHF. The chain has TRBV6-1 and TRBJ1-5; 8 bases agree with TRBD1. The V gene's germline CDR1 is MNHNS and CDR2 SASEGT. J gave up 8 bases and V 10 bases, and 7 bases lay outside the gene matches. The length of the CDR3 is 12 residues.

V is TRBV9 and J is TRBJ2-7; 8 nucleotides match TRBD1. This CDR3 has 15 amino acids. Unmatched junction bases numbered 13, after V lost 5 bases and J lost 6 bases. CDR1 and CDR2 (germline): SGDLS, YYNGEE. The CDR3 loop is CASSPRDQGAGEQYF. As DNA, the CDR3 is TGTGCCAGCAGTCCCCGGGATCAGGGGGCGGGCGAGCAGTACTTC.

The chain employs TRBV2 and TRBJ2-7; 7 bases line up with TRBD2. J was trimmed by 6 bases and V by 6 bases; bases with no gene match: 14. This CDR3 contains 15 residues. Germline V lookup: CDR1 SNHLY, CDR2 FYNNEI. The CDR3 coding sequence is TGTGCCAGCAGATCCCCGGGGGGAGAGCTTCGCGAGCAGTACTTC. It is translated as CASRSPGGELREQYF.

The rearrangement links TRBV4-3 to TRBJ2-7, with D perhaps TRBD2 (6 bases). Trimming shortened V by 4 bases and J by 5 bases, and 21 bases separated the two germline ends. Germline V gives CDR1 LGHNA, CDR2 YSLEER. This CDR3 comprises 16 residues. CDR3 in amino acids: CASSRGVSSPADEQYF. In nucleotides, the CDR3 is TGCGCCAGCAGCCGCGGGGTTAGCAGTCCAGCGGACGAGCAGTACTTC.